This T cell receptor (beta chain) was sequenced during a study of shared clonotypes between healthy human individuals. Losses at the gene ends were 4 bases for V and 0 bases for J; bases not matched to a gene: 6. Per the germline V gene, CDR1 is SEHNR and CDR2 is FQNEAQ (reference sequence). The CDR3 sequence is 17 residues long. The table came from immunoSEQ multiplex PCR; TCRdb's copy has only in-frame clones and leaves some out. The sample contains hundreds of thousands of clones, about 95% of which appear only once. CD8 cells classed as naive were CD45RO-negative and positively selected for CCR7, excluding terminally differentiated effector memory CD45RA+ cells.

Source material: naive CD8+ T cells sorted from blood. The chain recombines TRBV7-9 with TRBJ2-3, with TRBD2 matching over 11 bases. The receptor was isolated from a woman aged 30 to 39 in good health. The CDR3 DNA follows: TGTGCCAGCAGCTCACGACTAGCGGGACCTAGCACAGATACGCAGTATTTT. It yields the protein CASSSRLAGPSTDTQYF.